Detailed here is one T cell receptor beta chain. Its specificity is not known. The data belong to a study of CD8+CD57+ T cells in acquired aplastic anemia. Study-wide background: CD4+ and CD8+ cells, once sorted, gave DNA averaging about 3.4 ug. Broader study findings: Patients shared under 30 CD8+ CDR3 sequences with controls.

Patients included in sequencing had previously demonstrated CD8+CD57+ cell expansion by flow cytometry. TCR beta VDJ combinations and CDR3 sequences were profiled from genomic DNA. TCRdb reanalysed the reads using MiXCR and keeps one entry per CDR3 protein. In the table there are some 170,000 distinct CDR3 sequences, around half of which are singletons. This receptor was obtained from a human donor with aplastic anemia. The sequenced sample was sorted CD4+, CD8+, or CD8+CD57+ T cells (not recorded which) from PBMCs.

CDR3 sequence (DNA): TGCAGTGCTACCCAGGGAAGGAGCAATCGGCCGTTGATTAGCGACTACGAGCAGTACTTC. It is translated as CSATQGRSNRPLISDYEQYF. The chain is built from TRBV20-1 and TRBJ2-7; the D call may be TRBD1 or TRBD2 (5 bases each). Germline V lookup: CDR1 DFQATT, CDR2 SNEGSKA (reference sequence). The CDR3 contains 20 residues. Between the trimmed V and J ends, which lost 4 bases and 3 bases, there was a span of 34 bases.